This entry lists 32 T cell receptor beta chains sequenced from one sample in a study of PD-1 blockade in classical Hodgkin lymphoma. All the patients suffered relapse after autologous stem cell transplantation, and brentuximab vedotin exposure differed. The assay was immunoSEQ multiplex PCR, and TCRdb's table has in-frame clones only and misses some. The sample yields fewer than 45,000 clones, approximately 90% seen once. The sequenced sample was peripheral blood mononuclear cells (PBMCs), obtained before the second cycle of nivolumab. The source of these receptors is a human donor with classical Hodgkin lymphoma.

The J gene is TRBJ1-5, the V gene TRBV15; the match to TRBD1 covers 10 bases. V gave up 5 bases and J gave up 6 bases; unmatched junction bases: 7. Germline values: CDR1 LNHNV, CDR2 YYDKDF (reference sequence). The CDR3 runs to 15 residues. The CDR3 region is CATSRDRGIRQPQHF. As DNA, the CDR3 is TGTGCCACCAGCCGGGACAGGGGAATTCGTCAGCCCCAGCATTTT.

The DNA for the CDR3 is TGCAGCGTTGAGCTAATGAATTTCGGCACTGAAGCTTTCTTT. It translates to CSVELMNFGTEAFF. The gene calls are TRBV29-1 and TRBJ1-1; D call uncertain. The germline V gene has CDR1 SQVTM and CDR2 ANQGSEA. V shed 3 bases and J shed 4 bases, with 15 bases lying between them. The CDR3 sequence is 14 residues long.

Written as DNA, the CDR3 is TGTGCCAGCAGTTTCCCCGGCCCATCGGGGTACGAGCAGTACTTC. It is translated as CASSFPGPSGYEQYF. The genes are TRBV28 and TRBJ2-7; a possible D gene is TRBD2 (5 bases). Germline V CDR1 and CDR2: MDHEN, SYDVKM. The CDR3 has 15 amino acids. Trimming shortened V by 3 bases and J by 4 bases, and 16 bases separated the two germline ends.

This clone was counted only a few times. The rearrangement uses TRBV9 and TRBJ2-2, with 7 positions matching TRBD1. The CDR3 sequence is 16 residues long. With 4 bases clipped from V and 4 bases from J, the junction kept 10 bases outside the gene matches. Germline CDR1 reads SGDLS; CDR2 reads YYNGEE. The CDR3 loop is CASSFTGDPGTGELFF. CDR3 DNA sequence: TGTGCCAGCAGCTTTACAGGGGATCCGGGCACCGGGGAGCTGTTTTTT.

CDR3: CASTRGTGPSGANVLTF. The CDR3 DNA follows: TGTGCCAGCACCAGGGGGACAGGGCCCTCTGGGGCCAACGTCCTGACTTTC. The V call is TRBV2, the J call TRBJ2-6; 9 bases fit TRBD1. The germline gives CDR1 SNHLY, CDR2 FYNNEI. The CDR3 totals 17 residues. With 7 bases clipped from V and 0 bases from J, the junction kept 7 bases outside the gene matches.

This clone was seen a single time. CDR3 coding DNA: TGCGCCAGCAGCCAAGACAGGGATATTCTGGGCACTGAAGCTTTCTTT. Protein product: CASSQDRDILGTEAFF. The chain combines TRBV5-1 with TRBJ1-1; 7 bases are shared with TRBD1. The V segment lost 4 bases and the J segment 4 bases; nucleotides outside the gene matches: 13. Germline V CDR1 and CDR2: SGHRS, YFSETQ. The CDR3 consists of 16 residues.

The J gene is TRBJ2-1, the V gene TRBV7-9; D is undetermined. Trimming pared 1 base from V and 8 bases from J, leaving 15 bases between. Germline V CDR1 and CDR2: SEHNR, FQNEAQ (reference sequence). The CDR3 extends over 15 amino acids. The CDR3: CASSLGLGVFDEQFF. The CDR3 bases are TGTGCCAGCAGCTTAGGGTTGGGCGTTTTTGATGAGCAGTTCTTC.

The DNA of the CDR3 is TGCGCCAGCAGCTTGAGACGGGGGGGCCCTCCGGACGAGCAGTACTTC. It is translated as CASSLRRGGPPDEQYF. The V gene is TRBV5-1, the J gene TRBJ2-7, with 8 bases aligning to TRBD2. Losses at the gene ends were 1 base for V and 5 bases for J; bases not matched to a gene: 11. CDR3 length: 16 amino acids. Germline CDR1 is SGHRS and CDR2 is YFSETQ. The full variable domain, its missing parts supplied by reference TRBV5-1 and TRBJ2-7, is KAGVTQTPRYLIKTRGQQVTLSCSPISGHRSVSWYQQTPGQGLQFLFEYFSETQRNKGNFPGRFSGRQFSNSRSEMNVSTLELGDSALYLCASSLRRGGPPDEQYFGPGTRLTVT.

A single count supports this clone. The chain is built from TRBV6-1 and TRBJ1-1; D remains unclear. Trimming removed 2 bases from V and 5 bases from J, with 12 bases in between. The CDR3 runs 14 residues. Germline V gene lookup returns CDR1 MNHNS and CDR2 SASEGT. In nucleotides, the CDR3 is TGTGCCAGCAGTGAAAGAGTGCGGAGGACTGAAGCTTTCTTT. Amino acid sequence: CASSERVRRTEAFF.

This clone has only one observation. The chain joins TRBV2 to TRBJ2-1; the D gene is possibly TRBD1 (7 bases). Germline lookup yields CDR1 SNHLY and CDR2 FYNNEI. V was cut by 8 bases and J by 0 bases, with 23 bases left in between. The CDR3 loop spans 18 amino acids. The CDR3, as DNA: TGTGCCAGCCCTGGGGCAGGGGGACTCCTAAGCTCCTACAATGAGCAGTTCTTC. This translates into CASPGAGGLLSSYNEQFF.

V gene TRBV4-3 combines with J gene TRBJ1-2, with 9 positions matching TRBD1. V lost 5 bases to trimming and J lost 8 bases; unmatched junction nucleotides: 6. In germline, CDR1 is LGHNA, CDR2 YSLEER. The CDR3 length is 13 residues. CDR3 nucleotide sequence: TGCGCCAGCAGCACACGGGACAGGGAAGGCTACACCTTC. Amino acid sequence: CASSTRDREGYTF.

The CDR3 DNA reads TGTGCCAGCAGCTCCACAGGGAGGCGCGACACCATATATTTT. It yields the protein CASSSTGRRDTIYF. The rearrangement uses TRBV7-2 and TRBJ1-3, with D possibly being TRBD1 (6 bases). The CDR3 extends over 14 amino acids. Germline V gene data show CDR1 as SGHTA and CDR2 as FQGNSA. Trimming shortened V by 4 bases and J by 8 bases, and 15 bases separated the two germline ends.

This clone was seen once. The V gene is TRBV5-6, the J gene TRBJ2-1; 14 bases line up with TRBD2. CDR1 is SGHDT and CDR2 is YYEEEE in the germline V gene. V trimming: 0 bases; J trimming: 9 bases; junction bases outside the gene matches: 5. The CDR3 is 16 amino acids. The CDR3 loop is CASSLAGTSGSGEQFF. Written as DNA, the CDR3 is TGTGCCAGCAGCTTGGCTGGGACTAGCGGGAGTGGTGAGCAGTTCTTC.

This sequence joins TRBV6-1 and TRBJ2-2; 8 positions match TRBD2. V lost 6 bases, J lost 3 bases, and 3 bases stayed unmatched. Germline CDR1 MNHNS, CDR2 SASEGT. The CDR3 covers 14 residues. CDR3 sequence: CASRFSGDTGELFF. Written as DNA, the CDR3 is TGTGCCAGCAGGTTTAGCGGGGACACCGGGGAGCTGTTTTTT.

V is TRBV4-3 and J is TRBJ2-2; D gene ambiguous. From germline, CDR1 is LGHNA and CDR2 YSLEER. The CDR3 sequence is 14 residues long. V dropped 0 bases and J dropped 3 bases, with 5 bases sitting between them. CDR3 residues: CASSQDGYTGELFF. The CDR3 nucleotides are TGCGCCAGCAGCCAAGATGGCTACACCGGGGAGCTGTTTTTT.

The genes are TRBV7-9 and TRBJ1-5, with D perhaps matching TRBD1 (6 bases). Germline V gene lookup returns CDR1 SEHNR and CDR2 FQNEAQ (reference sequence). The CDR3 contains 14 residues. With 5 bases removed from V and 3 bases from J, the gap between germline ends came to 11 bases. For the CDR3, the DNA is TGTGCCAGCAGCGAACAGGGCCTCAATCAGCCCCAGCATTTT. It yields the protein CASSEQGLNQPQHF.

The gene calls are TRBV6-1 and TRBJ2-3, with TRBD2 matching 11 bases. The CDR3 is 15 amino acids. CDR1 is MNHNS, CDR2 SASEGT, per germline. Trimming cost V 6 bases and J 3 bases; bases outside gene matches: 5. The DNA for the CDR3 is TGTGCCAGCAGCGCGCTAGCGGGGGGTACAGATACGCAGTATTTT. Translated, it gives CASSALAGGTDTQYF.

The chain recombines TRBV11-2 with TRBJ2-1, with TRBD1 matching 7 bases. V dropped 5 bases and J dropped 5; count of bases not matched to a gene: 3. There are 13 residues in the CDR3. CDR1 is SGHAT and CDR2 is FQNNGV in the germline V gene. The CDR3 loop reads CASSKTGNNEQFF. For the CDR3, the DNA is TGTGCCAGCAGCAAGACAGGGAACAATGAGCAGTTCTTC. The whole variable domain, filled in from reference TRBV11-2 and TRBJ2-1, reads EAGVAQSPRYKIIEKRQSVAFWCNPISGHATLYWYQQILGQGPKLLIQFQNNGVVDDSQLPKDRFSAERLKGVDSTLKIQPAKLEDSAVYLCASSKTGNNEQFFGPGTRLTVL.

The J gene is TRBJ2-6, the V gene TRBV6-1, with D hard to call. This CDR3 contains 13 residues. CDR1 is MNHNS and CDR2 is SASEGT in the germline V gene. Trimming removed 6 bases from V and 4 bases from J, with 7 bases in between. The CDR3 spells CASRPRGANVLTF. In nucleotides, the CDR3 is TGTGCCAGCAGGCCCAGAGGGGCCAACGTCCTGACTTTC.

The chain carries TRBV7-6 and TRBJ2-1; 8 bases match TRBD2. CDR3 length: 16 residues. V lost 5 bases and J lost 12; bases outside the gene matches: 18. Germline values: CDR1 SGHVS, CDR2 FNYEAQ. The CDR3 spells CASSLGVALAVQVQFF. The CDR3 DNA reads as TGTGCCAGCAGCCTAGGGGTGGCACTAGCGGTACAGGTGCAGTTCTTC.

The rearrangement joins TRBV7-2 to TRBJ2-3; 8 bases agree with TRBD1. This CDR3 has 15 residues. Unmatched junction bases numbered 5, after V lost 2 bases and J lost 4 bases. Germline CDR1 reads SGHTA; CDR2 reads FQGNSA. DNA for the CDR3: TGTGCCAGCAGCTTAACTGCCAGGGGGCCAGATACGCAGTATTTT. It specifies CASSLTARGPDTQYF.

CDR3 amino acids: CATSRDLGSAHEQFF. The CDR3 DNA sequence: TGTGCCACCAGCAGAGATCTGGGCTCAGCCCATGAGCAGTTCTTC. V is TRBV15 and J is TRBJ2-1; no reliable D call. CDR1 is LNHNV and CDR2 is YYDKDF in the germline V gene (reference sequence). This CDR3 contains 15 residues. The ends were cut back, 0 bases at V and 8 bases at J, with 14 bases in the middle.

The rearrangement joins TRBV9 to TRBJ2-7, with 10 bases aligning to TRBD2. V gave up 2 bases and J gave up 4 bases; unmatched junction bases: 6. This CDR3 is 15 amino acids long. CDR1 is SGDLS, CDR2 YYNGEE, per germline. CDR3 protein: CASSVSGGPGYEQYF. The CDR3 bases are TGTGCCAGCAGCGTTAGCGGGGGGCCGGGATACGAGCAGTACTTC.

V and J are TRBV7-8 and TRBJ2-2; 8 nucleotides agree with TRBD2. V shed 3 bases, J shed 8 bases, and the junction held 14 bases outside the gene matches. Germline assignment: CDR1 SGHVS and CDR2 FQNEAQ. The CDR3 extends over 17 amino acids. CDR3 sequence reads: CASSFGTTGGAGGELFF. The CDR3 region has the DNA TGTGCCAGCAGCTTTGGCACTACCGGGGGGGCCGGTGGGGAGCTGTTTTTT.

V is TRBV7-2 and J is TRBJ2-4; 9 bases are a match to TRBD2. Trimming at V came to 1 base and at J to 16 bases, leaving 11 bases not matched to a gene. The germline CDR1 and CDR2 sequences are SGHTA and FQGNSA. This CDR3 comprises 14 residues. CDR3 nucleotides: TGTGCCAGCAGCTTAGTCAAGGCTAGCGGGGTCATCTACTTC. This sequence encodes CASSLVKASGVIYF.

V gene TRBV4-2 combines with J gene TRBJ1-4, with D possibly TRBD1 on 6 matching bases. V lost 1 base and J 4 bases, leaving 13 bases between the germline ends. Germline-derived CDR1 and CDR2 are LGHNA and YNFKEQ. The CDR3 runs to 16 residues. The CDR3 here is CASSQGPRGDNEKLFF. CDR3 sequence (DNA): TGTGCCAGCAGCCAAGGACCCAGGGGAGATAATGAAAAACTGTTTTTT.

The CDR3 loop reads CASSSTPAGATNEKLFF. The CDR3 DNA is TGTGCCAGCAGCTCAACCCCCGCCGGGGCAACTAATGAAAAACTGTTTTTT. The chain recombines TRBV5-5 with TRBJ1-4; D gene uncertain. The V gene's germline CDR1 is SGHKS and CDR2 YYEKEE (reference sequence). The ends were cut back, 3 bases at V and 0 bases at J, with 15 bases in the middle. The CDR3 runs to 17 residues. Full variable domain (missing parts from reference TRBV5-5 and TRBJ1-4): DAGVTQSPTHLIKTRGQQVTLRCSPISGHKSVSWYQQVLGQGPQFIFQYYEKEERGRGNFPDRFSARQFPNYSSELNVNALLLGDSALYLCASSSTPAGATNEKLFFGSGTQLSVL.

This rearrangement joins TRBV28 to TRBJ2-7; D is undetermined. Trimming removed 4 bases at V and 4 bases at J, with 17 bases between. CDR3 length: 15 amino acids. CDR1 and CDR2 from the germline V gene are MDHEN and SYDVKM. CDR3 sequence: CASSSLDTSPYEQYF. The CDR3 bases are TGTGCCAGCAGTTCCTTAGACACCAGCCCTTACGAGCAGTACTTC.

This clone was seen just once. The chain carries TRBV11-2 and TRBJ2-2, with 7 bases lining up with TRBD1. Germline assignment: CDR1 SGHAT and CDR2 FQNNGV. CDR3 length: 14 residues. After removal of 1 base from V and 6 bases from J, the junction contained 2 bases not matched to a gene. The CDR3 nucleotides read TGTGCCAGCAGCTTAGGACAGGGTTCCGGGGAGCTGTTTTTT. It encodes CASSLGQGSGELFF.

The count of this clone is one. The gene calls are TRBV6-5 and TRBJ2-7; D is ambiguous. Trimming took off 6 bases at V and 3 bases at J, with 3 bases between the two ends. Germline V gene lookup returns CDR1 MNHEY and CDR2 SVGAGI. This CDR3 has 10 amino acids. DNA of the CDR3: TGTGCCAGCAGGGTCTACGAGCAGTACTTC. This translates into CASRVYEQYF.

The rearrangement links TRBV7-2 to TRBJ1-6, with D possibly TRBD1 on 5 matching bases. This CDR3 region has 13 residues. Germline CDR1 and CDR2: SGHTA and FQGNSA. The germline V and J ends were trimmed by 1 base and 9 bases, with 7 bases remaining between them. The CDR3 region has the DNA TGTGCCAGCAGCTTAGACAGGTTTTCACCCCTCCACTTT. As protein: CASSLDRFSPLHF.

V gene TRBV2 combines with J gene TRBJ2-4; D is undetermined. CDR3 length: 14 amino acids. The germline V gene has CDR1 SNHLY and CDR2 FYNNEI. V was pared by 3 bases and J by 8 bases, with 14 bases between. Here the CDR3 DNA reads TGTGCCAGCAGTGAGGTTTTCGGAGTTGACATTCAGTACTTC. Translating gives CASSEVFGVDIQYF.